These 21 T cell receptor beta chains were sequenced from one sample in a study of blood T cell repertoires in COVID-19. Profiled with immunoSEQ multiplex PCR; TCRdb holds only in-frame clones, not every one. The table has under 450,000 clones, around 84% seen once. The sequencing input was peripheral blood. All receptors come from a human donor with acute or convalescent COVID-19. The donor label of this sample is uncertain.

For the CDR3, the DNA is TGTGCCAGCAGCAAAGATAGCCGGGAATTGAATTCACCCCTCCACTTT. Protein product: CASSKDSRELNSPLHF. The rearrangement uses TRBV21-1 and TRBJ1-6. TRBV21-1 is described as a pseudogene. This CDR3 region has 16 residues.

This rearrangement joins TRBV5-1 to TRBJ1-1, with D possibly TRBD1 on 6 matching bases. The CDR3 has 15 amino acids. Germline values: CDR1 SGHRS, CDR2 YFSETQ. V was shortened by 0 bases and J by 4 bases, with 13 bases between the two germline ends. The CDR3 coding sequence is TGCGCCAGCAGCTTGGTCCGGGGGGCAGGCACTGAAGCTTTCTTT. This translates into CASSLVRGAGTEAFF.

This chain joins TRBV5-4 and TRBJ1-3; possibly TRBD1 for D (5 bases). Deletions cut 4 bases from V and 1 base from J, with 12 bases between. The germline CDR1 and CDR2 sequences are SGHNT and YYREEE (reference sequence). CDR3 length equals 15 residues. DNA of the CDR3: TGTGCCAGCAGCCCGGGAGGGGTGTCTGGAAACACCATATATTTT. It specifies CASSPGGVSGNTIYF.

V is TRBV5-5 and J is TRBJ2-7; 12 bases match TRBD2. The CDR3 is made up of 16 amino acids. J was trimmed by 6 bases and V by 5 bases; bases with no gene match: 12. Germline loops: CDR1 SGHKS, CDR2 YYEKEE (reference sequence). For the CDR3, the DNA is TGTGCCAGCAGTACTACTAGCGGGAGGTCCTCCCTCGAGCAGTACTTC. Translating it yields CASSTTSGRSSLEQYF.

The J gene is TRBJ2-7, the V gene TRBV15, with TRBD1 identical over 7 bases. Looked up from germline, CDR1 is LNHNV and CDR2 is YYDKDF (reference sequence). V lost 1 base, J lost 13 bases, and 16 bases stayed unmatched. The CDR3 contains 15 residues. Written as DNA, the CDR3 is TGTGCCACCAGCAGAGGTGAAGACAGGGTTAAGGGCAAATACTTC. Amino acid sequence: CATSRGEDRVKGKYF.

The chain carries TRBV19 and TRBJ1-1; 7 bases agree with TRBD1. J gave up 5 bases and V 11 bases, and 5 bases lay outside the gene matches. CDR1 LNHDA and CDR2 SQIVND come from the germline V gene (reference sequence). The CDR3 runs 11 residues. The CDR3 protein is CAAGGRTEAFF. CDR3 nucleotide sequence: TGTGCCGCAGGGGGGCGGACTGAAGCTTTCTTT.

V is TRBV5-6 and J is TRBJ2-3, with 11 bases matching TRBD2. This CDR3 is 15 amino acids long. In germline, CDR1 is SGHDT, CDR2 YYEEEE. J was trimmed by 2 bases and V by 4 bases; bases with no gene match: 3. The CDR3 protein is CASSLTSGVTDTQYF. The CDR3 region has the DNA TGTGCCAGCAGCCTGACTAGCGGGGTCACAGATACGCAGTATTTT.

The CDR3 region has the DNA TGTGCCAGCAGCTTAAGGTCGGCGGGGGGGCCGAGGGCCGGGGAGCTGTTTTTT. Translated: CASSLRSAGGPRAGELFF. The chain recombines TRBV7-2 with TRBJ2-2; TRBD2 agrees at 9 bases. V dropped 2 bases and J dropped 6; count of bases not matched to a gene: 13. Germline V gene sequence: CDR1 SGHTA, CDR2 FQGNSA. This CDR3 comprises 18 residues.

The chain uses TRBV28 and TRBJ1-3, with TRBD1 as a possible D gene (5 bases). V shed 4 bases and J shed 2 bases, with 12 bases lying between them. Germline values: CDR1 MDHEN, CDR2 SYDVKM. The CDR3 spans 15 residues. The CDR3: CASSSPTAAGNTIYF. Written as DNA, the CDR3 is TGTGCCAGCAGTTCACCGACAGCAGCTGGAAACACCATATATTTT.

This chain uses TRBV7-9 with TRBJ1-1, with TRBD1 identical over 7 bases. The V and J ends lost 6 bases and 0 bases, in that order; junction bases with no gene match: 10. CDR1 SEHNR and CDR2 FQNEAQ come from the germline V gene (reference sequence). The CDR3 runs 16 residues. Here the CDR3 reads CASRNRGRDMNTEAFF. The CDR3 region has the DNA TGTGCCAGCAGAAACAGGGGAAGGGACATGAACACTGAAGCTTTCTTT.

This clone has just a few counts. The V and J genes are TRBV5-1 and TRBJ2-1; the match to TRBD2 covers 13 bases. The V gene's germline CDR1 is SGHRS and CDR2 YFSETQ. The CDR3 extends over 16 amino acids. The trim removed 0 bases at V and 10 bases at J, leaving 7 bases unmatched. CDR3 DNA sequence: TGCGCCAGCAGCTTGGCCTCAGGACTAGCGGGAGAGGAGCAGTTCTTC. Its translation: CASSLASGLAGEEQFF.

The chain has TRBV28 and TRBJ1-6, with a possible D match to TRBD1 (5 bases). Trimming removed 6 bases from V and 8 bases from J, with 11 bases in between. The CDR3 covers 13 residues. Germline V CDR1 and CDR2: MDHEN, SYDVKM. The CDR3 sequence is CASRRDLYSPLHF. CDR3 DNA sequence: TGTGCCAGCAGGCGGGACCTGTATTCACCCCTCCACTTT.

This clone came up a few times. This chain uses TRBV5-1 with TRBJ1-2; a weak D match, TRBD1 (6 bases). The ends were cut back, 3 bases at V and 7 bases at J, with 16 bases in the middle. CDR1 is SGHRS and CDR2 is YFSETQ in the germline V gene. The length of the CDR3 is 14 residues. CDR3 sequence: CASSSPGTPLGYTF. The DNA of the CDR3 is TGCGCCAGCAGCTCCCCCGGGACACCGCTTGGCTACACCTTC.

The chain links TRBV27 to TRBJ1-1, with TRBD1 as a possible D gene (5 bases). The CDR3 spans 14 residues. V was cut by 5 bases and J by 4 bases, with 14 bases left in between. Germline-derived CDR1 and CDR2 are MNHEY and SMNVEV (reference sequence). The CDR3 DNA reads TGTGCCAGCAGTAAGGGCTTTAGGGGCACTGAAGCTTTCTTT. Amino acid sequence: CASSKGFRGTEAFF.

CDR3 bases: TGCGCCAGCAGCTTCTGGGACAGGGGTGAAAAACTGTTTTTT. It yields the protein CASSFWDRGEKLFF. This rearrangement joins TRBV5-1 to TRBJ1-4, with 10 bases matching TRBD1. Germline V gene lookup returns CDR1 SGHRS and CDR2 YFSETQ. This CDR3 has 14 residues. V was clipped by 2 bases and J by 7 bases; unmatched bases: 2.

This clone was seen just once. The CDR3 DNA follows: TGTGCCAGCAGCCTCAGCTACGAGCAGTACTTC. It codes for CASSLSYEQYF. This chain connects TRBV3-1 (or the pseudogene TRBV3-2) to TRBJ2-7, with D hard to call. CDR1 and CDR2 (germline): LGHDT, YNNKEL (reference sequence). Between the trimmed V and J ends, which lost 4 bases and 3 bases, there was a span of 4 bases. CDR3 length equals 11 residues.

The chain is built from TRBV7-6 and TRBJ2-5, with TRBD2 matching 10 bases. Trimming at V came to 3 bases and at J to 5 bases, leaving 9 bases not matched to a gene. The CDR3 length is 16 residues. CDR1 is SGHVS and CDR2 is FNYEAQ in the germline V gene. The CDR3 DNA sequence: TGTGCCAGCAGCTTGGATGGGGGACTAGCGAAGGAGACCCAGTACTTC. Amino acids: CASSLDGGLAKETQYF. The complete variable domain, with remaining parts taken from reference TRBV7-6 and TRBJ2-5, reads GAGVSQSPRYKVTKRGQDVALRCDPISGHVSLYWYRQALGQGPEFLTYFNYEAQQDKSGLPNDRFSAERPEGSISTLTIQRTEQRDSAMYRCASSLDGGLAKETQYFGPGTRLLVL.

This clone was recorded only once. The chain recombines TRBV9 with TRBJ2-3; TRBD1 is a possible D gene (5 bases). Germline-derived CDR1 and CDR2 are SGDLS and YYNGEE. The CDR3 has 15 residues. Trimming pared 0 bases from V and 0 bases from J, leaving 8 bases between. CDR3 coding DNA: TGTGCCAGCAGCGTAGTAAGGGGTAGCACAGATACGCAGTATTTT. Its translation: CASSVVRGSTDTQYF.

The V call is TRBV27, the J call TRBJ2-5; TRBD1 aligns across 8 bases. This CDR3 is 16 amino acids long. Per the germline V gene, CDR1 is MNHEY and CDR2 is SMNVEV (reference sequence). J lost 5 bases, V lost 5 bases, and 13 bases had no gene match. The CDR3 region is CASSPSGTGRKETQYF. Here the CDR3 DNA reads TGTGCCAGCAGTCCATCCGGGACAGGACGTAAGGAGACCCAGTACTTC.

In its sample, this clone was seen a few times. Other DNA sequences within the sample encode an identical CDR3. The chain recombines TRBV12-3 or TRBV12-4 with TRBJ2-7; D gene ambiguous. This CDR3 comprises 11 residues. With 4 bases removed from V and 4 bases from J, the gap between germline ends came to 5 bases. CDR3 in amino acids: CASSSLYEQYF. CDR3 sequence (DNA): TGTGCCAGCAGTTCTCTTTACGAGCAGTACTTC.

This sequence joins TRBV6-5 and TRBJ1-2, with TRBD1 identical over 9 bases. After removal of 2 bases from V and 4 bases from J, the junction contained 8 bases not matched to a gene. The length of the CDR3 is 16 residues. Germline V gene data show CDR1 as MNHEY and CDR2 as SVGAGI. Written as DNA, the CDR3 is TGTGCCAGCAGTTACGCTCCCGGGACAGGGAGCTATGGCTACACCTTC. This sequence encodes CASSYAPGTGSYGYTF.